Listed below are T cell receptor beta chains from one sample, sequenced in a study of patients and donors after allogeneic stem cell transplantation. TCRdb redid the calling of the RT-PCR reads with MiXCR, one entry per CDR3 protein. The top ten clones hold approximately 84% of a sample with 20,000 to 30,000 distinct CDR3 sequences, 35% to 45% of them seen once. The sequencing sample was made of blood, either unsorted or a sorted T cell fraction (not recorded which). These receptors were collected from a human donor who was either an allogeneic HSCT recipient or a stem cell or donor lymphocyte infusion donor (not recorded which). It is not recorded whose cells these are; they may come from a transplant donor. CDR3s include the opening cysteine and the closing phenylalanine or tryptophan. A D gene is named only where the DNA matches it firmly. Clone size is stated in some rows and not others, as once, few, many or a class when expanded.

>TRBV5-1|13|NA|NA|TRBJ1-5
CASSPELNQPQHF
TGCGCCAGCAGCCCGGAACTAAATCAGCCCCAGCATTTT
>TRBV5-1|15|TRBD1|NA|TRBJ2-5
CASSLGTGLRETQYF
TGCGCCAGCAGCTTGGGGACAGGGCTGAGGGAGACCCAGTACTTC
>TRBV11-2|13|NA|NA|TRBJ1-5
CALPQSVRQPQHF
TGTGCTTTGCCCCAATCCGTTCGTCAGCCCCAGCATTTT
>TRBV12-3/TRBV12-4|15|NA|NA|TRBJ1-1
CASSLHTPFTAEAFF
TGTGCCAGCAGTTTACACACCCCTTTCACGGCTGAAGCTTTCTTT
>TRBV6-1|18|NA|NA|TRBJ1-1
CASSEDVRFAHLNTEAFF
TGTGCCAGCAGTGAAGATGTCCGGTTTGCACATTTGAACACTGAAGCTTTCTTT
>TRBV20-1|13|NA|few|TRBJ1-1
CSARVGLTTEAFF
TGCAGTGCTAGAGTGGGGTTGACCACTGAAGCTTTCTTT
>TRBV5-1|13|NA|few|TRBJ1-2
CASSLTWDYGYTF
TGCGCCAGCAGCTTAACTTGGGACTATGGCTACACCTTC
>TRBV28|19|TRBD1|NA|TRBJ1-1
CASSQVYVGGQVGSPEAFF
TGTGCCAGCAGTCAAGTTTACGTAGGAGGACAGGTTGGTTCCCCTGAAGCTTTCTTT
>TRBV27|13|NA|NA|TRBJ1-3
CASRHNSGNTIYF
TGTGCCAGCAGACATAACTCTGGAAACACTATATATTTT
>TRBV7-6|16|TRBD1|NA|TRBJ1-1
CASSLADRGKNTEAFF
TGTGCCAGCAGCTTAGCGGACAGGGGCAAGAACACTGAAGCTTTCTTT
>TRBV7-9|18|NA|NA|TRBJ1-5
CASSSTSTGTSNDQPQHF
TGTGCCAGCAGCTCGACATCTACCGGGACATCCAACGATCAGCCCCAGCATTTT
>TRBV4-1|15|TRBD2|NA|TRBJ2-1
CASSQDGLAGREQFF
TGCGCCAGCAGCCAAGACGGTCTAGCGGGAAGAGAGCAGTTCTTC
>TRBV15|13|NA|NA|TRBJ2-2
CATSSVNTGELFF
TGTGCCACCAGCAGCGTTAACACCGGGGAGCTGTTTTTT
>TRBV3-1|16|TRBD1|NA|TRBJ2-3
CASSQGTGLSTDTQYF
TGTGCCAGCAGCCAAGGGACAGGACTTAGCACAGATACGCAGTATTTT
>TRBV4-2|15|NA|few|TRBJ2-3
CASGPSDGSTDTQYF
TGTGCCAGCGGCCCTAGCGACGGCTCCACAGATACGCAGTATTTT
>TRBV29-1|15|NA|NA|TRBJ2-1
CSVEGSLPAGNEQFF
TGCAGCGTTGAAGGAAGTTTGCCAGCCGGCAATGAGCAGTTCTTC
>TRBV4-1|14|NA|NA|TRBJ1-2
CASSQDRGAYGYTF
TGCGCCAGCAGCCAAGATCGGGGCGCGTATGGCTACACCTTC
>TRBV10-3|19|TRBD2|few|TRBJ2-3
CAISESTLPAGGTTDTQYF
TGTGCCATCAGTGAGTCCACCCTCCCCGCGGGGGGGACCACAGATACGCAGTATTTT
>TRBV6-5|14|TRBD2|NA|TRBJ2-3
CASRRLAGTDTQYF
TGTGCCAGCAGACGTCTAGCGGGCACAGATACGCAGTATTTT
>TRBV7-8|14|TRBD1|NA|TRBJ1-4
CASSLGQGVEKLFF
TGTGCCAGCAGCCTGGGACAGGGCGTTGAAAAACTGTTTTTT
>TRBV18|14|TRBD1|NA|TRBJ2-1
CASSHRDRANEQFF
TGTGCCAGCTCACACCGGGACAGGGCAAATGAGCAGTTCTTC
>TRBV12-3/TRBV12-4|16|TRBD1|few|TRBJ1-6
CASSPTGRPGGSPLHF
TGTGCCAGCAGTCCCACGGGCAGGCCAGGGGGTTCACCCCTCCACTTT
>TRBV12-3/TRBV12-4|15|NA|NA|TRBJ2-1
CASTQWASSYNEQFF
TGTGCCAGCACCCAGTGGGCTAGCTCCTACAATGAGCAGTTCTTC
>TRBV20-1|14|NA|few|TRBJ2-7
CSASEEDTSYEQYF
TGCAGTGCTAGTGAGGAGGACACATCCTACGAGCAGTACTTC
>TRBV18|13|TRBD1|few|TRBJ1-2
CASSPTGKYGYTF
TGTGCCAGCTCACCGACAGGGAAGTATGGCTACACCTTC